One and the same sample provided the 14 T cell receptor beta chains below, sequenced in a study of blood T cell repertoires in COVID-19. The data were produced by immunoSEQ multiplex PCR, yet TCRdb's version contains in-frame clones alone and is incomplete. The sample contains around 130,000 clones, roughly nine tenths of which appear only once. Specimen: peripheral blood. The receptors come from a human donor with COVID-19, enrolled during active disease. The donor label of this sample is uncertain.

CDR3 DNA sequence: TGTGCCATTACGGGACAGAGTAACACTGAAGCTTTCTTT. Translated: CAITGQSNTEAFF. This rearrangement joins TRBV21-1 to TRBJ1-1; TRBD1 is the table's D call and was not checked against the DNA. TRBV21-1 is a pseudogene. This CDR3 comprises 13 residues.

The V call is TRBV6-5, the J call TRBJ2-5, with 10 nucleotides matching TRBD1. V gave up 7 bases and J gave up 5 bases; unmatched junction bases: 7. The CDR3 covers 14 residues. CDR1 MNHEY and CDR2 SVGAGI come from the germline V gene. The CDR3 DNA reads as TGTGCCAGCACGGACAGGGGGTTTACCGAGACCCAGTACTTC. Its translation is CASTDRGFTETQYF.

CDR3: CASSNSGTEIYEQYF. In DNA, the CDR3 is TGTGCCAGCAGCAATTCCGGGACAGAAATCTACGAGCAGTACTTC. The V and J genes are TRBV11-2 and TRBJ2-7; 7 positions agree with TRBD1. CDR1 SGHAT and CDR2 FQNNGV come from the germline V gene. V gave up 5 bases and J gave up 3 bases; unmatched junction bases: 10. This CDR3 has 15 residues.

This clone ranks as medium-sized (0.01 to 0.1%). The CDR3: CASSDPSQGNNQPQHF. Here the CDR3 DNA reads TGTGCCAGCAGTGACCCCTCACAGGGTAACAATCAGCCCCAGCATTTT. The rearrangement joins TRBV6-1 to TRBJ1-5, with D perhaps TRBD1 (6 bases). Between the trimmed V and J ends, which lost 3 bases and 3 bases, there was a span of 15 bases. The CDR3 extends over 16 amino acids. Per germline, CDR1 MNHNS and CDR2 SASEGT.

The gene calls are TRBV6-6 and TRBJ2-1; D remains ambiguous. Germline CDR1 and CDR2: MNHNY and SVGAGI (reference sequence). The length of the CDR3 is 15 residues. Trimming left V 4 bases short and J 2 bases short, with 12 bases between. CDR3 nucleotide sequence: TGTGCCAGCAGTTTCGCAGCGTTCCCCTACAATGAGCAGTTCTTC. Translation gives CASSFAAFPYNEQFF.

The rearrangement links TRBV3-1 (or the pseudogene TRBV3-2) to TRBJ2-5; D remains ambiguous. Germline-derived CDR1 and CDR2 are LGHDT and YNNKEL (reference sequence). V was pared by 1 base and J by 5 bases, with 11 bases between. The CDR3 totals 14 residues. The DNA of the CDR3 is TGTGCCAGCAGCCAAGGAGAGAGTTGGGAGACCCAGTACTTC. Its protein is CASSQGESWETQYF.

This chain connects TRBV7-6 to TRBJ2-3; 9 bases map to TRBD2. With V trimmed by 1 base and J by 7 bases, 6 bases remained unmatched. CDR3 length: 15 residues. The germline V gene has CDR1 SGHVS and CDR2 FNYEAQ. CDR3 sequence: CASSLVAGGPNTQYF. CDR3 DNA sequence: TGTGCCAGCAGCTTAGTTGCGGGAGGGCCAAATACGCAGTATTTT.

V gene TRBV7-9 combines with J gene TRBJ2-5; no reliable D call. Deletions cut 5 bases from V and 2 bases from J, with 12 bases between. CDR3 size: 14 residues. Germline loops: CDR1 SEHNR, CDR2 FQNEAQ (reference sequence). The CDR3 loop reads CASSAYPSQETQYF. In DNA form, the CDR3 reads TGTGCCAGCAGCGCCTACCCGAGTCAAGAGACCCAGTACTTC.

The count of this clone is one. This chain links TRBV7-9 with TRBJ1-1; no reliable D call. The CDR3 loop spans 14 amino acids. Germline V gene lookup returns CDR1 SEHNR and CDR2 FQNEAQ (reference sequence). Trimming left V 8 bases short and J 0 bases short, with 13 bases between. CDR3 nucleotide sequence: TGTGCCAGCCCCAACTGGGAGATGAACACTGAAGCTTTCTTT. This codes for CASPNWEMNTEAFF.

This clone came up once. The chain has TRBV7-9 and TRBJ2-7, with D hard to call. Germline V gene lookup returns CDR1 SEHNR and CDR2 FQNEAQ (reference sequence). Trimming removed 2 bases from V and 6 bases from J, with 5 bases in between. The CDR3 runs 11 residues. CDR3 sequence (DNA): TGTGCCAGCAGCTTATTGAGCGAGCAGTACTTC. It yields the protein CASSLLSEQYF.

The rearrangement links TRBV27 to TRBJ2-1, with a weak D call TRBD2 (6 bases). The CDR3 spans 14 residues. The V end lost 2 bases, the J end lost 7 bases, and 12 bases lay between the germline ends. Germline loops: CDR1 MNHEY, CDR2 SMNVEV (reference sequence). The DNA for the CDR3 is TGTGCCAGCAGTTTACGGGGACTTCCTAATGAGCAGTTCTTC. As protein: CASSLRGLPNEQFF.

The chain combines TRBV2 with TRBJ2-3; TRBD2 matches 8 bases. Looked up from germline, CDR1 is SNHLY and CDR2 is FYNNEI. CDR3 length: 18 residues. The J segment lost 0 bases and the V segment lost 7 bases, leaving 15 bases of the junction unmatched. Written as DNA, the CDR3 is TGTGCCAGCACGCGGGGGGCCCTCCCGATTTCTAGCACAGATACGCAGTATTTT. Protein: CASTRGALPISSTDTQYF.

The chain carries TRBV2 and TRBJ1-5, with TRBD1 as a possible D gene (6 bases). Germline CDR1 reads SNHLY; CDR2 reads FYNNEI. The CDR3 has 13 residues. Trimming removed 7 bases from V and 9 bases from J, with 16 bases in between. The CDR3 nucleotides are TGTGCCAGCACAGGGGTCACCCTTTGGCCCCAGCATTTT. Protein: CASTGVTLWPQHF.

This clone was detected only a few times. The gene calls are TRBV19 and TRBJ2-3; D not certain. CDR1 is LNHDA, CDR2 SQIVND, per germline (reference sequence). Deletions cut 4 bases from V and 5 bases from J, with 4 bases between. There are 11 residues in the CDR3. CDR3 amino acids: CASSTQDTQYF. The CDR3 coding sequence is TGTGCCAGTAGTACACAAGATACGCAGTATTTT.